The 21 T cell receptor beta chains reported below all come from one sample, sequenced in a study of blood T cells in healthy people across ages. A second PCR of about 6 to 12 cycles used a sample-barcoded 5' primer and a J-beta primer mix. TCRdb reprocessed the 5' RACE reads with MiXCR, giving one entry per CDR3 protein. This table has around 800,000 distinct CDR3 sequences, approximately 53% appearing once. What was sequenced was blood. These receptors came from an elderly man in good health.

The V gene is TRBV12-3 or TRBV12-4, the J gene TRBJ2-1, with 7 bases that match TRBD1. Trimming took 5 bases from V and 13 from J; bases not matched to a gene: 8. This CDR3 region has 12 residues. For the CDR3, the DNA is TGTGCCAGCAGTATCGACAGGGCCCATCAGTTCTTC. As protein: CASSIDRAHQFF.

The chain couples TRBV20-1 to TRBJ2-3; D ambiguous. The CDR3 extends over 12 amino acids. The germline V and J ends were trimmed by 2 bases and 14 bases, with 17 bases remaining between them. Germline V gene data show CDR1 as DFQATT and CDR2 as SNEGSKA (reference sequence). CDR3 residues: CSARPPGRDAYF. CDR3 sequence (DNA): TGCAGTGCTAGACCTCCGGGCAGAGACGCGTATTTT.

The J gene is TRBJ1-2, the V gene TRBV5-1, with 7 bases aligning to TRBD1. The CDR3 length is 14 residues. J gave up 7 bases and V 0 bases, and 6 bases lay outside the gene matches. From germline, CDR1 is SGHRS and CDR2 YFSETQ. CDR3 sequence reads: CASSLDRGERGYTF. The CDR3 DNA is TGCGCCAGCAGCTTGGACAGGGGAGAACGTGGCTACACCTTC.

This clonotype occurred a few times. CDR3 protein: CAIRGGGTEAFF. The CDR3 DNA sequence: TGTGCCATCAGGGGCGGCGGTACTGAAGCTTTCTTT. V is TRBV10-3 and J is TRBJ1-1, with D hard to call. This CDR3 contains 12 residues. The germline V gene encodes CDR1 ENHRY and CDR2 SYGVKD. Trimming removed 6 bases at V and 5 bases at J, with 10 bases between.

This clonotype has a handful of counts. This chain links TRBV7-9 with TRBJ1-2, with D maybe TRBD1 (6 bases). The CDR3 extends over 14 amino acids. Germline CDR1 SEHNR, CDR2 FQNEAQ (reference sequence). V was trimmed by 3 bases and J by 4 bases, leaving 12 bases between them. The DNA of the CDR3 is TGTGCCAGCAGCTTCCGACAGGCCCCCTATGGCTACACCTTC. Its protein is CASSFRQAPYGYTF.

This clonotype was seen a handful of times. The chain combines TRBV15 with TRBJ2-3, with 9 bases that match TRBD1. The germline gives CDR1 LNHNV, CDR2 YYDKDF (reference sequence). CDR3 length: 17 residues. Trimming cost V 0 bases and J 14 bases; bases outside gene matches: 18. CDR3 in amino acids: CATSRDSGDRVDRYAYF. For the CDR3, the DNA is TGTGCCACCAGCAGAGATTCGGGGGACAGGGTGGACAGATACGCGTATTTT. Full variable domain (outside the CDR3, taken from reference TRBV15 and TRBJ2-3): DAMVIQNPRYQVTQFGKPVTLSCSQTLNHNVMYWYQQKSSQAPKLLFHYYDKDFNNEADTPDNFQSRRPNTSFCFLDIRSPGLGDTAMYLCATSRDSGDRVDRYAYFGPGTRLTVL.

The chain carries TRBV28 and TRBJ2-1; D not resolved. The V gene's germline CDR1 is MDHEN and CDR2 SYDVKM. Trimming removed 3 bases at V and 13 bases at J, with 13 bases between. The CDR3 has 12 residues. CDR3 bases: TGTGCCAGCAGTTTGTCCTCATTGGACCAGTTCTTC. Translation gives CASSLSSLDQFF.

This clonotype was observed a few times. The genes are TRBV9 and TRBJ2-1, with unresolved D. The CDR3 runs to 13 residues. Deletions cut 0 bases from V and 4 bases from J, with 5 bases between. CDR1 is SGDLS and CDR2 is YYNGEE in the germline V gene. The CDR3 sequence is CASSVEGYNEQFF. The CDR3 nucleotides read TGTGCCAGCAGCGTAGAGGGTTACAATGAGCAGTTCTTC.

Many counts were recorded for this clonotype. This chain joins TRBV20-1 and TRBJ2-1; TRBD2 aligns across 16 bases. The CDR3 length is 14 residues. The V segment lost 4 bases and the J segment 9 bases; nucleotides outside the gene matches: 3. CDR1 DFQATT and CDR2 SNEGSKA come from the germline V gene (reference sequence). The CDR3 spells CSAMGLAGGCEQFF. In DNA, the CDR3 is TGCAGTGCTATGGGACTAGCGGGAGGGTGTGAGCAGTTCTTC.

The genes are TRBV25-1 and TRBJ1-5; weak D call: TRBD1 (5 bases). The CDR3 runs to 15 residues. Germline CDR1 reads MGHDK; CDR2 reads SYGVNS. Trimming cost V 3 bases and J 4 bases, with 13 bases left between them. The DNA of the CDR3 is TGTGCCAGCAGTGATGGCAGGGCCCTAAATCAGCCCCAGCATTTT. As protein: CASSDGRALNQPQHF.

The chain is built from TRBV28 and TRBJ2-7; D not resolved. Germline V gene lookup returns CDR1 MDHEN and CDR2 SYDVKM. Trimming stripped 10 bases from V and 7 bases from J, with 14 bases between. This CDR3 contains 11 residues. The CDR3 nucleotides read TGTGCCACTGGGGTGTACAATGAGCAGTACTTC. As protein: CATGVYNEQYF.

The chain combines TRBV6-6 with TRBJ1-2; a weak D match, TRBD1 (5 bases). The V and J ends lost 6 bases and 3 bases respectively, with 14 bases between them. The CDR3 consists of 14 residues. Germline V gene lookup returns CDR1 MNHNY and CDR2 SVGAGI (reference sequence). CDR3: CASRSSGLDYGYTF. Here the CDR3 DNA reads TGTGCCAGCAGGTCGTCAGGGCTAGACTATGGCTACACCTTC.

J is TRBJ1-2 and V is TRBV2; D unclear. The V end was cut by 5 bases, the J end by 2 bases, with 15 bases between. The CDR3 contains 15 residues. Germline V gives CDR1 SNHLY, CDR2 FYNNEI. The CDR3 reads CASSPLLVLNYGYTF. The CDR3 coding sequence is TGTGCCAGCAGTCCCCTTCTTGTTTTAAACTATGGCTACACCTTC. Based on the CDR3 plus reference TRBV2 and TRBJ1-2, the full variable domain is EPEVTQTPSHQVTQMGQEVILRCVPISNHLYFYWYRQILGQKVEFLVSFYNNEISEKSEIFDDQFSVERPDGSNFTLKIRSTKLEDSAMYFCASSPLLVLNYGYTFGSGTRLTVV.

CDR3 sequence (DNA): TGCAGTGCTAGTCTTCTGGCGGGACGAGACAATGAGCAGTTCTTC. It is translated as CSASLLAGRDNEQFF. The genes are TRBV20-1 and TRBJ2-1; D perhaps matches TRBD2 (6 bases). Trimming cost V 3 bases and J 5 bases, with 17 bases left between them. Germline V gives CDR1 DFQATT, CDR2 SNEGSKA (reference sequence). The CDR3 contains 15 residues.

The rearrangement uses TRBV15 and TRBJ2-7; either TRBD1 or TRBD2 may fit D (5 bases each). The CDR3 length is 19 residues. Germline CDR1 reads LNHNV; CDR2 reads YYDKDF (reference sequence). Trimming took 1 base from V and 0 from J, leaving 22 bases between them. CDR3 in amino acids: CATSRVVGDPGTVSYEQYF. CDR3 bases: TGTGCCACCAGCAGAGTAGTGGGGGACCCCGGGACGGTCTCCTACGAGCAGTACTTC. Together with reference TRBV15 and TRBJ2-7, the CDR3 gives the full variable domain: DAMVIQNPRYQVTQFGKPVTLSCSQTLNHNVMYWYQQKSSQAPKLLFHYYDKDFNNEADTPDNFQSRRPNTSFCFLDIRSPGLGDTAMYLCATSRVVGDPGTVSYEQYFGPGTRLTVT.

The chain combines TRBV6-5 with TRBJ1-2; 9 bases fit TRBD1. This CDR3 is built from 15 residues. Losses at the gene ends were 6 bases for V and 8 bases for J; bases not matched to a gene: 13. Germline CDR1 and CDR2: MNHEY and SVGAGI. This CDR3 reads CASSSGTGRNWGYTF. The CDR3 DNA sequence: TGTGCCAGCAGCTCAGGGACAGGGAGGAATTGGGGCTACACCTTC.

The V and J genes are TRBV5-1 and TRBJ2-1; D is possibly TRBD1 (5 bases). The DNA end favors TRBJ2-7, so the J call may be wrong. The CDR3 is made up of 15 amino acids. Germline CDR1 is SGHRS and CDR2 is YFSETQ. DNA of the CDR3: TGCGCCAGCAGCTTGGAAGGGGCTTGGAACAATGAGCAGTACTTC. This gives the protein CASSLEGAWNNEQYF.

In this sample, this clonotype turned up a few times. The chain recombines TRBV6-6 with TRBJ1-1, with a tentative D call TRBD1 (5 bases). Trimming stripped 6 bases from V and 1 base from J, with 12 bases between. CDR1 and CDR2 from the germline V gene are MNHNY and SVGAGI (reference sequence). This CDR3 spans 14 amino acids. For the CDR3, the DNA is TGTGCCAGCAGGGCGTGGGGGGAGAACACTGAAGCTTTCTTT. This gives the protein CASRAWGENTEAFF.

V gene TRBV5-1 combines with J gene TRBJ2-3; D not resolved. The CDR3 runs to 13 residues. CDR1 and CDR2 from the germline V gene are SGHRS and YFSETQ. Deletions cut 0 bases from V and 14 bases from J, with 16 bases between. CDR3 in DNA: TGCGCCAGCAGCTTGGACTACCTGGGATACGCGTATTTT. Protein: CASSLDYLGYAYF.

The rearrangement joins TRBV20-1 to TRBJ2-7; 7 nucleotides match TRBD1. The CDR3 is made up of 14 amino acids. CDR1 is DFQATT, CDR2 SNEGSKA, per germline (reference sequence). V dropped 4 bases and J dropped 1; count of bases not matched to a gene: 7. The CDR3: CSATGQIISYEQYF. Here the CDR3 DNA reads TGCAGTGCTACGGGACAGATAATTTCCTACGAGCAGTACTTC.

This clonotype was counted between two and nine times. The gene calls are TRBV20-1 and TRBJ2-5; 7 bases map to TRBD2. Germline V gene data show CDR1 as DFQATT and CDR2 as SNEGSKA (reference sequence). Trimming at V came to 2 bases and at J to 0 bases, leaving 3 bases not matched to a gene. The CDR3 length is 14 residues. This chain's CDR3 is CSARWAGDQETQYF. The CDR3 coding sequence is TGCAGTGCTAGATGGGCGGGAGACCAAGAGACCCAGTACTTC.